The clone carrying this TCR beta chain has just one count. What it binds is unknown. This sample stems from a study of OX40 agonist ivuxolimab in advanced cancers. Study-wide results and caveats: Patients who responded partially at 0.1-3.0 mg/kg showed clonal expansion ranking among the lowest. What antigens the expanded peripheral T cells recognized was never established. There was clonal expansion of CD4+ and CD8+ blood T cells by week 6 at 0.1 to 3.0 mg/kg.

Sequencing was performed with immunoSEQ multiplex PCR; in TCRdb, only in-frame clones are kept and a portion is missing. The repertoire includes 70,000 or so clones, 87% of them detected once, and roughly 1.3% sits in the top ten. The germline gives CDR1 MNHEY, CDR2 SVGAGI. The CDR3 extends over 16 amino acids. The V and J ends lost 1 base and 0 bases respectively, with 10 bases between them. The chain uses TRBV6-5 and TRBJ1-3; D gene unclear. This sample comprised CD4+ or CD8+ T cells sorted from blood, obtained in a trial of the OX40 agonist ivuxolimab. This receptor was identified in an adult with an advanced solid tumor such as melanoma, head and neck, liver or kidney cancer. The CDR3 loop reads CASSYYSADSGNTIYF. The CDR3 DNA reads as TGTGCCAGCAGTTACTACTCGGCGGACTCTGGAAACACCATATATTTT.